A selection of T cell receptor beta chains follows, all from one sample in a study of early T cells in non-severe SARS-CoV-2 infection. TCRdb re-called the 5' RACE reads with MiXCR, one entry per CDR3 protein. The repertoire holds 55,000 or so distinct CDR3 sequences, with about 6.4% as singletons. Sequencing used whole blood, obtained at baseline. The receptors derive from an adult who was a healthcare worker with PCR-confirmed SARS-CoV-2 infection or an uninfected control (not recorded which). The CDR3 runs from the conserved cysteine through the conserved F or W. D genes are given only for firm matches. Clone size, where shown, is once, few, many, or a class for clones that have expanded.

J gene,D gene,clone size,V gene,CDR3 protein,CDR3 DNA
TRBJ2-2,NA,NA,TRBV6-2/TRBV6-3,CASSDRKRGDGELFF,TGTGCCAGCAGTGACAGGAAAAGGGGTGACGGGGAGCTGTTTTTT
TRBJ1-1,TRBD1,NA,TRBV6-2/TRBV6-3,CASSYADRVVTEAFF,TGTGCCAGCAGTTACGCGGACAGGGTTGTCACTGAAGCTTTCTTT
TRBJ1-2,NA,NA,TRBV4-2,CASSLGRSGGGAYGYTF,TGTGCCAGCAGCCTCGGCCGCTCTGGGGGGGGCGCCTATGGCTACACCTTC
TRBJ2-1,TRBD2,many,TRBV10-3,CASRLSGGAYNEQFF,TGTGCCAGCCGACTTAGCGGGGGGGCCTACAATGAGCAGTTCTTC
TRBJ2-7,NA,NA,TRBV28,CASRIDPARAEQYF,TGTGCCAGCAGAATCGATCCGGCCAGGGCCGAGCAGTACTTC
TRBJ2-7,NA,NA,TRBV29-1,CSVGYRSYEQYF,TGCAGCGTTGGATACAGGTCCTACGAGCAGTACTTC
TRBJ1-2,NA,few,TRBV5-1,CASSLTFYGYTF,TGCGCCAGCAGCTTGACCTTTTATGGCTACACCTTC
TRBJ2-1,NA,NA,TRBV5-1,CASSLGRSNEQFF,TGCGCCAGCAGCTTGGGGAGGAGCAATGAGCAGTTCTTC
TRBJ2-6,NA,NA,TRBV6-5,CASSRPGGGAPKVLGANVLTF,TGTGCCAGCAGCCGCCCAGGAGGGGGCGCCCCCAAAGTCCTGGGGGCCAACGTCCTGACTTTC
TRBJ2-7,NA,many,TRBV20-1,CSARGLAYEQYF,TGCAGTGCTAGAGGCCTAGCTTACGAGCAGTACTTC
TRBJ2-2,TRBD1,NA,TRBV7-9,CASNQRTGGTGELFF,TGTGCCAGCAACCAAAGGACAGGGGGCACCGGGGAGCTGTTTTTT
TRBJ1-1,NA,NA,TRBV6-6,CASTIAGTEAFF,TGTGCCAGCACCATAGCGGGGACTGAAGCTTTCTTT
TRBJ2-7,TRBD1,few,TRBV29-1,CSVMTGSYEQYF,TGCAGCGTTATGACAGGGTCCTACGAGCAGTACTTC
TRBJ2-5,NA,NA,TRBV7-9,CASSLAGVSVGQYF,TGTGCCAGCAGCTTAGCCGGTGTCTCTGTGGGCCAGTACTTC
TRBJ2-7,TRBD2,many,TRBV20-1,CSARLAGWRGYEQYF,TGCAGTGCGAGACTAGCGGGGTGGCGCGGCTACGAGCAGTACTTC